The sequence of this T cell receptor (beta chain) was determined in a study of neurological immune-mediated disorders. Using its own MiXCR run on the 5' RACE reads, TCRdb lists one record per CDR3 protein. Of fewer than 85,000 distinct CDR3 sequences in the sample, around 4% are singletons; the top ten hold 5% to 6%. This clonotype showed up many times. The time point denotes: longitudinal time-point 3. This CDR3 spans 14 amino acids. Germline assignment: CDR1 SNHLY and CDR2 FYNNEI. V dropped 6 bases and J dropped 8 bases, with 16 bases sitting between them. The sequenced sample consisted of PBMCs. The chain combines TRBV2 with TRBJ2-2, with D hard to call. The source is an older woman with multiple sclerosis. Here the CDR3 reads CASRDGSTAGELFF. The CDR3 nucleotides are TGTGCCAGCAGGGACGGATCTACCGCTGGGGAGCTGTTTTTT.